Following are 32 T cell receptor beta chains from one sample sequenced in a study of T cells in Graves' hyperthyroidism and ophthalmopathy. RNA transcripts were the template for amplifying TCR beta CDR3 regions. The TCR CDR3 first-round RT-PCR relied on the HTBI primer set. TCRdb re-called the multiplex PCR reads through MiXCR, storing one row per CDR3 protein. The sample contains 600,000 to 700,000 distinct CDR3 sequences, roughly 46% of which appear only once. Sequences were obtained from peripheral blood or thyroid tissue (not recorded which). The receptors were sampled from an adult man with Graves' disease, either hyperthyroidism or ophthalmopathy (not recorded which).

The CDR3 region is CASSDLGGSQPQHF. CDR3 coding DNA: TGTGCCAGCAGTGACCTAGGGGGAAGTCAGCCCCAGCATTTT. The chain has TRBV2 and TRBJ1-5, with a weak D call TRBD1 (6 bases). Germline CDR1 is SNHLY and CDR2 is FYNNEI. The ends were cut back, 3 bases at V and 6 bases at J, with 12 bases in the middle. The CDR3 is made up of 14 amino acids.

Here the CDR3 DNA reads TGTGCCAGCAGCCCGCATATAGAGACCCAGTACTTC. It is translated as CASSPHIETQYF. V and J are TRBV7-6 and TRBJ2-5, with D uncertain. The CDR3 length is 12 residues. Trimming removed 5 bases at V and 4 bases at J, with 8 bases between. The germline gives CDR1 SGHVS, CDR2 FNYEAQ.

This clonotype has more than one count but fewer than ten. The chain's CDR3 is CSARDGPNEKLFF. CDR3 coding DNA: TGCAGTGCCAGGGATGGGCCTAATGAAAAACTGTTTTTT. This chain uses TRBV20-1 with TRBJ1-4; TRBD1 is a possible D gene (5 bases). The CDR3 is made up of 13 amino acids. Germline V gene data show CDR1 as DFQATT and CDR2 as SNEGSKA (reference sequence). V lost 6 bases and J 3 bases, leaving 11 bases between the germline ends.

The chain joins TRBV6-5 to TRBJ1-2; D is perhaps TRBD1 (5 bases). Germline V gene data show CDR1 as MNHEY and CDR2 as SVGAGI. V was trimmed by 8 bases and J by 5 bases, leaving 15 bases between them. CDR3 length: 13 residues. CDR3 region: CASALGREYGYTF. DNA for the CDR3: TGTGCCAGCGCTCTTGGCAGGGAGTATGGCTACACCTTC.

The J gene is TRBJ1-2, the V gene TRBV29-1; maybe TRBD1 (5 bases). Germline values: CDR1 SQVTM, CDR2 ANQGSEA. V shed 7 bases and J shed 3 bases, with 15 bases lying between them. The length of the CDR3 is 13 residues. In DNA, the CDR3 is TGCAGCGCATATGACAGACCCGACTATGGCTACACCTTC. Translation gives CSAYDRPDYGYTF.

V usage is TRBV7-2 and J usage is TRBJ2-7; TRBD2 aligns across 7 bases. Germline V gene lookup returns CDR1 SGHTA and CDR2 FQGNSA. Trimming removed 2 bases from V and 4 bases from J; junction bases left unmatched: 5. CDR3 length: 14 amino acids. CDR3: CASSLTAGPYEQYF. The DNA for the CDR3 is TGTGCCAGCAGCTTAACAGCGGGACCATACGAGCAGTACTTC.

This clonotype came up many times. The J gene is TRBJ1-2, the V gene TRBV2; tentatively, D is TRBD1 (5 bases). V lost 3 bases, J lost 2 bases, and 7 bases lay in between. The length of the CDR3 is 13 residues. Germline values: CDR1 SNHLY, CDR2 FYNNEI. Here the CDR3 DNA reads TGTGCCAGCAGTGAGGACATAAACTATGGCTACACCTTC. Protein: CASSEDINYGYTF. The entire variable domain, with the rest obtained from reference TRBV2 and TRBJ1-2, is as follows: EPEVTQTPSHQVTQMGQEVILRCVPISNHLYFYWYRQILGQKVEFLVSFYNNEISEKSEIFDDQFSVERPDGSNFTLKIRSTKLEDSAMYFCASSEDINYGYTFGSGTRLTVV.

The chain has TRBV20-1 and TRBJ1-2; 7 positions match TRBD1. The CDR3 has 13 amino acids. Germline V gives CDR1 DFQATT, CDR2 SNEGSKA (reference sequence). Trimming removed 5 bases from V and 3 bases from J; junction bases left unmatched: 6. DNA of the CDR3: TGCAGTGCTCCACCCCAGGGGGACTATGGCTACACCTTC. Translation gives CSAPPQGDYGYTF.

This clonotype appeared many times. The V call is TRBV7-8, the J call TRBJ1-1; D might be TRBD1 (6 bases). Germline CDR1 is SGHVS and CDR2 is FQNEAQ. The CDR3 contains 15 residues. Deletions cut 2 bases from V and 4 bases from J, with 14 bases between. CDR3 nucleotide sequence: TGTGCCAGCAGCTTACAGCCGGGGGCCCTCACTGAAGCTTTCTTT. Encoded protein: CASSLQPGALTEAFF. Looking up the rest from reference TRBV7-8 and TRBJ1-1 gives the full variable domain: GAGVSQSPRYKVAKRGQDVALRCDPISGHVSLFWYQQALGQGPEFLTYFQNEAQLDKSGLPSDRFFAERPEGSVSTLKIQRTQQEDSAVYLCASSLQPGALTEAFFGQGTRLTVV.

This clonotype showed up just once. A much larger clone differs by one base, so this may be a read error. CDR3 sequence: CASSWAGTYGYTF. The DNA for the CDR3 is TGTGCCAGCAGCTGGGCAGGGACTTATGGCTACACCTTC. The J gene is TRBJ1-2, the V gene TRBV2, with D perhaps TRBD1 (5 bases). Germline values: CDR1 SNHLY, CDR2 FYNNEI. The CDR3 loop spans 13 amino acids. Deletions cut 6 bases from V and 5 bases from J, with 13 bases between.

This clonotype has ten or more counts. This chain links TRBV4-1 with TRBJ2-5; D is possibly TRBD2 (6 bases). The CDR3 runs to 15 residues. V was cut by 1 base and J by 5 bases, with 14 bases left in between. The germline V gene has CDR1 MGHRA and CDR2 YSYEKL. The CDR3, as DNA: TGCGCCAGCAGCCAAGGCTGGAGGGAAGTGGAGACCCAGTACTTC. Its translation is CASSQGWREVETQYF.

This clonotype was seen repeatedly, ten times or more. V and J are TRBV5-1 and TRBJ2-5; unclear D gene. The germline V gene encodes CDR1 SGHRS and CDR2 YFSETQ. This CDR3 is 14 amino acids long. The ends were cut back, 2 bases at V and 1 base at J, with 9 bases in the middle. The CDR3 here is CASSFVGSQETQYF. In DNA form, the CDR3 reads TGCGCCAGCAGCTTTGTAGGGTCCCAAGAGACCCAGTACTTC.

This rearrangement joins TRBV7-8 to TRBJ1-6, with a weak D call TRBD1 (6 bases). CDR1 is SGHVS and CDR2 is FQNEAQ in the germline V gene. The CDR3 contains 16 residues. V was trimmed by 3 bases and J by 2 bases, leaving 11 bases between them. The CDR3 protein is CASSLSGDTYNSPLHF. The CDR3 bases are TGTGCCAGCAGCTTGTCAGGGGACACCTATAATTCACCCCTCCACTTT.

The rearrangement links TRBV6-1 to TRBJ2-7; D is tentatively TRBD1 or TRBD2 (6 bases each). The CDR3 sequence is 17 residues long. The germline V gene encodes CDR1 MNHNS and CDR2 SASEGT. The V end was cut by 6 bases, the J end by 2 bases, with 23 bases between. This chain's CDR3 is CASSPTGVGGRPYEQYF. In DNA form, the CDR3 reads TGTGCCAGCAGCCCTACGGGAGTTGGGGGGCGACCCTACGAGCAGTACTTC.

In this sample, this clonotype turned up a few times. The V gene is TRBV19, the J gene TRBJ1-5; tentatively, D is TRBD1 (6 bases). V dropped 6 bases and J dropped 0 bases, with 21 bases sitting between them. The CDR3 has 18 amino acids. Germline loops: CDR1 LNHDA, CDR2 SQIVND (reference sequence). The CDR3 DNA reads TGTGCCAGTAGGTCCAGGGGCCGCGTACGTTTTAGCAATCAGCCCCAGCATTTT. Its protein product is CASRSRGRVRFSNQPQHF.

This clonotype came up a few times. The genes are TRBV6-1 and TRBJ1-4; 9 positions match TRBD1. V lost 8 bases to trimming and J lost 7 bases; unmatched junction nucleotides: 11. The CDR3 runs 15 residues. The germline V gene encodes CDR1 MNHNS and CDR2 SASEGT. In nucleotides, the CDR3 is TGTGCCAGCGGCGGAACAGGGGGCGCATTTGAAAAACTGTTTTTT. Amino acids: CASGGTGGAFEKLFF.

This sequence joins TRBV20-1 and TRBJ2-7, with 7 positions matching TRBD2. From germline, CDR1 is DFQATT and CDR2 SNEGSKA (reference sequence). V lost 4 bases to trimming and J lost 3 bases; unmatched junction nucleotides: 12. CDR3 length equals 15 residues. CDR3 amino acids: CSATPPWSGNYEQYF. DNA for the CDR3: TGCAGTGCTACTCCCCCGTGGAGCGGGAACTACGAGCAGTACTTC.

To note about this clonotype: Given the absence of the conserved phenylalanine or tryptophan at the CDR3 end, a read error is likely. The DNA for the CDR3 is TGTGCCAGCAGCGGCCCGGTAAACAATCAGCCCCAGCATCTT. Amino acids: CASSGPVNNQPQHL. V is TRBV9 and J is TRBJ1-5; no definite D call. The length of the CDR3 is 14 residues. Trimming stripped 3 bases from V and 3 bases from J, with 10 bases between. Germline values: CDR1 SGDLS, CDR2 YYNGEE.

The chain is built from TRBV20-1 and TRBJ1-1; D is ambiguous. The CDR3 has 12 residues. The V gene's germline CDR1 is DFQATT and CDR2 SNEGSKA (reference sequence). The ends were cut back, 5 bases at V and 2 bases at J, with 9 bases in the middle. The CDR3 sequence: CSAQLFNTEAFF. The CDR3 bases are TGCAGTGCTCAACTATTCAACACTGAAGCTTTCTTT.

This chain joins TRBV5-4 and TRBJ1-2; D may be TRBD1 (6 bases). Trimming shortened V by 1 base and J by 5 bases, and 12 bases separated the two germline ends. CDR1 is SGHNT and CDR2 is YYREEE in the germline V gene (reference sequence). This CDR3 is 14 amino acids long. CDR3 loop: CASSLTGTGYGYTF. Here the CDR3 DNA reads TGTGCCAGCAGCTTGACAGGGACGGGATATGGCTACACCTTC.

The chain is built from TRBV7-9 and TRBJ1-4, with D unclear. The CDR3 totals 12 residues. V was shortened by 5 bases and J by 5 bases, with 6 bases between the two germline ends. The V gene's germline CDR1 is SEHNR and CDR2 FQNEAQ (reference sequence). The CDR3 DNA reads TGTGCCAGCAGCGCCCCGAATGAAAAACTGTTTTTT. Its translation: CASSAPNEKLFF.

This clonotype showed up many times. The chain links TRBV9 to TRBJ1-1, with a weak D call TRBD1 (5 bases). The V and J ends lost 2 bases and 3 bases respectively, with 11 bases between them. The germline V gene has CDR1 SGDLS and CDR2 YYNGEE. This CDR3 contains 14 residues. The CDR3 reads CASSVGGGDTEAFF. CDR3 nucleotide sequence: TGTGCCAGCAGCGTCGGCGGGGGGGACACTGAAGCTTTCTTT.

This clonotype was recorded many times. J is TRBJ2-7 and V is TRBV20-1; D is possibly TRBD1 (5 bases). The CDR3 runs 13 residues. V was clipped by 5 bases and J by 3 bases, with 14 bases between them. Germline CDR1 reads DFQATT; CDR2 reads SNEGSKA (reference sequence). The CDR3 region is CSAESRTLYEQYF. CDR3 nucleotides: TGCAGTGCTGAGTCCCGGACACTCTACGAGCAGTACTTC.

This clonotype was observed many times. The chain uses TRBV7-9 and TRBJ1-1; D call uncertain. The CDR3 spans 13 residues. The germline V and J ends were trimmed by 5 bases and 4 bases, with 11 bases remaining between them. Looked up from germline, CDR1 is SEHNR and CDR2 is FQNEAQ (reference sequence). In nucleotides, the CDR3 is TGTGCCAGCAGCCCACGCCGTTCCACTGAAGCTTTCTTT. It encodes CASSPRRSTEAFF.

This clonotype was found many times. This rearrangement joins TRBV13 to TRBJ1-6, with TRBD1 matching 11 bases. The V gene's germline CDR1 is PRHDT and CDR2 FYEKMQ (reference sequence). The CDR3 contains 15 residues. V dropped 6 bases and J dropped 2; count of bases not matched to a gene: 0. CDR3 in amino acids: CASRGQGAYNSPLHF. The CDR3 coding sequence is TGTGCCAGCAGGGGACAGGGGGCCTATAATTCACCCCTCCACTTT.

This clonotype was observed a handful of times. CDR3 bases: TGTGCCAGCAGAGAATCAGACATGAACACTGAAGCTTTCTTT. This translates into CASRESDMNTEAFF. The chain recombines TRBV2 with TRBJ1-1, with unresolved D. This CDR3 has 14 amino acids. CDR1 is SNHLY, CDR2 FYNNEI, per germline. V shed 6 bases and J shed 0 bases, with 11 bases lying between them.

The V gene is TRBV19, the J gene TRBJ1-5; D gene ambiguous. Per the germline V gene, CDR1 is LNHDA and CDR2 is SQIVND (reference sequence). The length of the CDR3 is 14 residues. V was trimmed by 8 bases and J by 0 bases, leaving 11 bases between them. The CDR3 nucleotides read TGTGCCAGTTTCAGCGCCTATAGCAATCAGCCCCAGCATTTT. The encoded protein is CASFSAYSNQPQHF.

This chain joins TRBV19 and TRBJ1-5; 8 nucleotides line up with TRBD1. There are 16 residues in the CDR3. With 3 bases clipped from V and 4 bases from J, the junction kept 8 bases outside the gene matches. Germline V CDR1 and CDR2: LNHDA, SQIVND (reference sequence). As DNA, the CDR3 is TGTGCCAGTAGTATCAGGGGGCAGGGGAAGAATCAGCCCCAGCATTTT. Encoded protein: CASSIRGQGKNQPQHF.

The DNA for the CDR3 is TGTGCCAGCAGTGAGGATCTCTCCTACGAGCAGTACTTC. This gives the protein CASSEDLSYEQYF. The V gene is TRBV2, the J gene TRBJ2-7; D uncertain. The CDR3 spans 13 residues. V lost 3 bases and J 0 bases, leaving 6 bases between the germline ends. The germline V gene encodes CDR1 SNHLY and CDR2 FYNNEI. Together with reference TRBV2 and TRBJ2-7, the CDR3 gives the full variable domain: EPEVTQTPSHQVTQMGQEVILRCVPISNHLYFYWYRQILGQKVEFLVSFYNNEISEKSEIFDDQFSVERPDGSNFTLKIRSTKLEDSAMYFCASSEDLSYEQYFGPGTRLTVT.

This clonotype was seen once. The chain couples TRBV20-1 to TRBJ2-7, with 11 bases fitting TRBD2. Germline CDR1 DFQATT, CDR2 SNEGSKA (reference sequence). Trimming at V came to 7 bases and at J to 3 bases, leaving 11 bases not matched to a gene. The CDR3 has 15 amino acids. The CDR3, as DNA: TGCAGTGGCCTCCTCCCCGGGACTAGCGGCTACGAGCAGTACTTC. Its protein product is CSGLLPGTSGYEQYF.

In its sample, this clonotype was seen many times. The chain joins TRBV24-1 to TRBJ1-2; D unclear. The CDR3 has 13 residues. Germline loops: CDR1 KGHDR, CDR2 SFDVKD. V lost 3 bases and J 3 bases, leaving 7 bases between the germline ends. The CDR3 sequence: CATSDRTDYGYTF. The CDR3 DNA reads TGTGCCACCAGTGATCGGACTGACTATGGCTACACCTTC.

The J gene is TRBJ2-6, the V gene TRBV15; 9 bases map to TRBD2. Germline V gene sequence: CDR1 LNHNV, CDR2 YYDKDF (reference sequence). CDR3 length equals 18 residues. The ends lost 5 bases at V and 0 bases at J; junction bases unmatched: 8. The CDR3 DNA sequence: TGTGCCACCAGCGCGCAGCGAGCGGGGGGCTCTGGGGCCAACGTCCTGACTTTC. This codes for CATSAQRAGGSGANVLTF.